This T cell receptor (beta chain) was documented in a study of blood T cell repertoires in COVID-19. The assay was immunoSEQ multiplex PCR, and TCRdb's table has in-frame clones only and misses some. Of around 60,000 clones in the sample, more than 70% are singletons; the top ten hold about 16%. Trimming removed 6 bases from V and 0 bases from J, with 10 bases in between. Germline V CDR1 and CDR2: LGHNA, YNFKEQ. The CDR3 is made up of 14 amino acids. During active infection, Seattle patients enrolled and were then monitored through disease. Sequenced: peripheral blood. The sequence was obtained from a man in his sixties with COVID-19, enrolled during active disease. The chain combines TRBV4-2 with TRBJ2-3; D call uncertain. The DNA for the CDR3 is TGTGCCAGCAGAGGCGGTTTGAGCACAGATACGCAGTATTTT. Its protein product is CASRGGLSTDTQYF.